This is a list of T cell receptor beta chains from one sample in a study of beta chain features in type 1 diabetes. Repertoires were generated with immunoSEQ multiplex PCR, while TCRdb's copy carries only in-frame clones and drops some. The profile shows about 340,000 clones, about a tenth of them singletons. What was sequenced was central memory CD4+ T cells from blood. The receptor set was obtained from a man aged 25 to 40 with type 1 diabetes. Each CDR3 is given with its conserved first and last residue. The D gene is left open where the match is weak. Only part of the rows carry a size: once, few, many, or a class if the clone is expanded.

TRBJ1-1 - TRBV7-9 many CASSGGGARGEAFF TGTGCCAGCAGCGGCGGGGGAGCCAGGGGTGAAGCTTTCTTT
TRBJ1-4 - TRBV5-1 few CASSLALIGGATNEKLFF TGCGCCAGCAGCTTGGCCTTGATAGGCGGGGCAACTAATGAAAAACTGTTTTTT
TRBJ1-2 TRBD1 TRBV6-5 few CASSGTDLYGYTF TGTGCCAGCTCAGGGACAGATCTTTATGGCTACACCTTC
TRBJ2-1 TRBD2 TRBV7-2 - CASSLGSGVSYNEQFF TGTGCCAGCAGCCTCGGTAGCGGGGTATCCTACAATGAGCAGTTCTTC
TRBJ2-5 - TRBV7-2 few CASSPGTSNRAAQTQYF TGTGCCAGCAGCCCCGGCACGAGTAACAGGGCAGCGCAGACCCAGTACTTC
TRBJ2-3 - TRBV9 - CASSVGDTTDTQYF TGTGCCAGCAGCGTAGGGGACACCACAGATACGCAGTATTTT
TRBJ2-7 TRBD1 TRBV5-1 few CASSPTNDRAYEQYF TGCGCCAGCAGCCCGACGAACGACAGGGCCTACGAGCAGTACTTC
TRBJ2-6 - TRBV27 few CASRVTGANVLTF TGTGCCAGCAGAGTTACTGGGGCCAACGTCCTGACTTTC
TRBJ1-6 - TRBV19 few CASSMRQVPANSPLHF TGTGCCAGTAGTATGAGGCAAGTTCCCGCTAATTCACCCCTCCACTTT
TRBJ1-2 - TRBV28 few CASSLRGAYGYTF TGTGCCAGCAGTTTGAGGGGGGCCTATGGCTACACCTTC
TRBJ2-2 TRBD1 TRBV7-9 - CASSQGDSRTGELFF TGTGCCAGCAGCCAAGGGGACAGCCGCACCGGGGAGCTGTTTTTT
TRBJ2-7 TRBD1 TRBV19 few CASSTTGGWTYEQYF TGTGCCAGTAGCACGACAGGGGGATGGACCTACGAGCAGTACTTC
TRBJ2-7 TRBD2 TRBV5-7 few CASSRNAGTRPTYEQYF TGTGCCAGCAGCCGTAACGCCGGGACTAGACCAACCTACGAGCAGTACTTC
TRBJ2-4 TRBD1 TRBV4-3 many CASSQDISAGGKNIQYF TGCGCCAGCAGCCAAGACATAAGTGCAGGGGGCAAAAACATTCAGTACTTC
TRBJ1-2 - TRBV5-4 few CASSLGGANYGYTF TGTGCCAGCAGCTTGGGGGGCGCTAACTATGGCTACACCTTC
TRBJ2-5 - TRBV30 - CAWSAGKETQYF TGTGCCTGGAGTGCGGGGAAAGAGACCCAGTACTTC
TRBJ2-5 - TRBV5-1 few CASSLDNGQETQYF TGCGCCAGCAGCTTGGATAACGGACAAGAGACCCAGTACTTC
TRBJ2-7 - TRBV7-9 - CASSLVTFQYF TGTGCCAGCAGCTTAGTGACCTTCCAGTACTTC
TRBJ1-2 TRBD1 TRBV14 - CASSQYRGYGYTF TGTGCCAGCAGCCAATACAGGGGCTATGGCTACACCTTC
TRBJ2-7 TRBD2 TRBV11-2 few CASKRGAQYEQYF TGTGCCAGCAAGCGGGGGGCGCAATACGAGCAGTACTTC
TRBJ1-5 - TRBV4-3 few CASSQDLNQPQHF TGCGCCAGCAGCCAAGATTTAAATCAGCCCCAGCATTTT
TRBJ1-4 - TRBV5-6 few CASSQQATNEKLFF TGTGCCAGCAGTCAACAGGCAACTAATGAAAAACTGTTTTTT
TRBJ2-5 - TRBV6-5 - CATNGFRETQYF TGTGCCACCAACGGGTTTCGGGAGACCCAGTACTTC
TRBJ2-2 - TRBV7-2 few CASSSEYTGELFF TGTGCCAGCAGCTCAGAGTACACCGGGGAGCTGTTTTTT
TRBJ2-5 TRBD2 TRBV5-1 few CASSWGTSGGQETQYF TGCGCCAGCAGCTGGGGGACTAGCGGGGGCCAAGAGACCCAGTACTTC
TRBJ1-5 - TRBV27 - CASSSRGGHQPQHF TGTGCCAGCAGTTCCCGGGGGGGCCATCAGCCCCAGCATTTT
TRBJ2-5 - TRBV2 few CASSEKRVNQETQYF TGTGCCAGCAGTGAAAAGCGGGTCAACCAAGAGACCCAGTACTTC
TRBJ2-3 TRBD2 TRBV7-2 few CASSLRLAGDTDTQYF TGTGCCAGCAGCTTGAGGTTAGCGGGGGACACAGATACGCAGTATTTT
TRBJ2-6 TRBD1 TRBV27 - CASSLRQGAPGANVLTF TGTGCCAGCAGTTTAAGACAGGGGGCGCCCGGGGCCAACGTCCTGACTTTC
TRBJ2-7 TRBD2 TRBV7-2 - CASSFSSGGSYEQYF TGTGCCAGCAGCTTCTCTAGCGGGGGGTCCTACGAGCAGTACTTC
TRBJ2-1 - TRBV13 few CASSHPAYYNEQFF TGTGCCAGCAGCCACCCTGCATACTACAATGAGCAGTTCTTC
TRBJ2-6 - TRBV19 - CASSSNSGANVLTF TGTGCCAGTAGCTCAAATTCGGGGGCCAACGTCCTGACTTTC
TRBJ1-2 - TRBV6-5 few CASSALFPNYGYTF TGTGCCAGCAGTGCACTATTTCCAAACTATGGCTACACCTTC
TRBJ1-2 TRBD1 TRBV5-4 - CASSSTGDNYGYTF TGTGCCAGCAGCTCCACAGGGGACAACTATGGCTACACCTTC
TRBJ1-1 - TRBV18 - CASSQGQALNTEAFF TGTGCCAGCTCACAAGGGCAGGCGTTAAACACTGAAGCTTTCTTT
TRBJ2-7 - TRBV7-9 few CASSSSDSYEQYF TGTGCCAGCAGTTCCTCGGACAGCTACGAGCAGTACTTC
TRBJ1-6 TRBD1 TRBV4-1 - CASSQDLRGPNSPLHF TGCGCCAGCAGCCAAGATCTCAGGGGGCCAAATTCACCCCTCCACTTT
TRBJ2-7 - TRBV20-1 - CSARPEDEQYF TGCAGTGCTAGACCCGAGGACGAGCAGTACTTC
TRBJ1-2 - TRBV6-5 few CASRGDSIFYGYTF TGTGCCAGCAGGGGGGACTCCATCTTCTATGGCTACACCTTC
TRBJ2-2 TRBD1 TRBV10-3 - CAISESGTGFTGELFF TGTGCCATCAGTGAGTCGGGGACAGGATTTACCGGGGAGCTGTTTTTT
TRBJ2-3 - TRBV7-9 few CASIWGMADTQYF TGTGCCAGCATATGGGGTATGGCAGATACGCAGTATTTT
TRBJ2-1 - TRBV9 - CASSVRDEGEQFF TGTGCCAGCAGCGTAAGGGACGAGGGCGAGCAGTTCTTC
TRBJ2-7 TRBD2 TRBV7-2 - CASRRSGLAGDEQYF TGTGCCAGCAGACGTTCGGGACTAGCGGGGGATGAGCAGTACTTC
TRBJ2-2 - TRBV30 few CAGGLSFSGELFF TGTGCCGGGGGACTTAGCTTTTCCGGGGAGCTGTTTTTT
TRBJ2-7 TRBD1 TRBV28 - CASLPRGQGAYEQYF TGTGCCAGCCTACCTCGGGGACAGGGGGCCTACGAGCAGTACTTC
TRBJ1-2 - TRBV4-3 many CASSQRAGQNYGYTF TGCGCCAGCAGCCAAAGGGCAGGACAAAACTATGGCTACACCTTC
TRBJ1-6 - TRBV14 few CASSQDRHSPLHF TGTGCCAGCAGCCAAGATAGGCATTCACCCCTCCACTTT
TRBJ2-1 - TRBV29-1 few CSVVRLEGNEQFF TGCAGCGTTGTTAGGCTAGAAGGCAATGAGCAGTTCTTC
TRBJ1-1 - TRBV5-1 few CASSVGWNTEAFF TGCGCCAGCAGCGTGGGATGGAACACTGAAGCTTTCTTT
TRBJ2-3 - TRBV5-1 - CASSSIGGRDTQYF TGCGCCAGCAGCTCCATCGGGGGCAGGGATACGCAGTATTTT
TRBJ1-2 - TRBV5-6 few CASSSGIYGYTF TGTGCCAGCAGCTCAGGGATCTATGGCTACACCTTC